The TCR beta chain under discussion was sequenced for a study of vaccination and CD4 T cells after COVID-19. CD4+ T cells that had been cultured provided DNA sequenced with the Oncomine TCR Beta short-read assay. TCRdb re-called the PCR reads through MiXCR, storing one row per CDR3 protein. The data contain some 8,600 distinct CDR3 sequences, around 72% of them seen just once; the ten biggest clones take up about a third. Per germline, CDR1 GTSNPN and CDR2 SVGIG (reference sequence). V lost 2 bases, J lost 5 bases, and 6 bases lay in between. This CDR3 spans 11 amino acids. Comment on this clonotype: Its matching antigen is unknown.

Treatment described: 10-day PBMC culture with coronavirus spike peptide pools or control peptides (ViraFEST assay). The origin of this receptor is a human donor who had recovered from COVID-19. V and J are TRBV30 and TRBJ1-2; D gene uncertain. The sequenced sample consisted of CD4+ T cells from blood, cultured in vitro. As DNA, the CDR3 is TGTGCCTGGAGTAGGCTGTATGGCTACACCTTC. Protein: CAWSRLYGYTF.